This passage covers 14 T cell receptor beta chains from one sample sequenced in a study of shared clonotypes between healthy human individuals. Profiled with immunoSEQ multiplex PCR; TCRdb holds only in-frame clones, not every one. The repertoire holds roughly 640,000 clones, with roughly 70% as singletons. The sample was memory CD4+ T cells sorted from blood. The subset: CD45RA-negative fraction. These receptors were obtained from a woman under 40 in good health.

This chain uses TRBV28 with TRBJ2-5, with D perhaps TRBD1 (6 bases). The CDR3 is made up of 14 amino acids. CDR1 is MDHEN, CDR2 SYDVKM, per germline. V was shortened by 1 base and J by 5 bases, with 11 bases between the two germline ends. CDR3 residues: CASSLSGAGETQYF. The CDR3 DNA is TGTGCCAGCAGTTTATCAGGGGCTGGGGAGACCCAGTACTTC.

This chain links TRBV7-2 with TRBJ2-1; D ambiguous. V was trimmed by 5 bases and J by 4 bases, leaving 9 bases between them. Looked up from germline, CDR1 is SGHTA and CDR2 is FQGNSA. The CDR3 contains 13 residues. CDR3 region: CASSQDTYNEQFF. DNA for the CDR3: TGTGCCAGCAGCCAAGACACTTACAATGAGCAGTTCTTC.

The CDR3 DNA is TGTGCCAGCAGGTTCGGATCCTCGGCCCGGGACAGGGTTTACTACGAGCAGTACTTC. This encodes CASRFGSSARDRVYYEQYF. V and J are TRBV5-4 and TRBJ2-7, with 9 bases fitting TRBD1. V was pared by 5 bases and J by 3 bases, with 21 bases of the junction left unmatched. The germline V gene has CDR1 SGHNT and CDR2 YYREEE (reference sequence). This CDR3 spans 19 amino acids.

This clone was recorded only once. The chain couples TRBV9 to TRBJ1-2; no definite D call. Germline V lookup: CDR1 SGDLS, CDR2 YYNGEE. The CDR3 runs 16 residues. The ends were cut back, 3 bases at V and 1 base at J, with 16 bases in the middle. The CDR3 region is CASSARHSLLNYGYTF. CDR3 DNA: TGTGCCAGCAGCGCCCGACACTCGCTCCTTAACTATGGCTACACCTTC.

The rearrangement joins TRBV5-8 to TRBJ1-2; D not certain. The V end was cut by 3 bases, the J end by 8 bases, with 17 bases between. CDR3 size: 14 residues. Germline CDR1 SGHTS, CDR2 YDEGEE. DNA for the CDR3: TGTGCCAGCAGCTCCGGGCTCCACACGGGGGGCTACACCTTC. Translating gives CASSSGLHTGGYTF.

The CDR3 coding sequence is TGTGCCAGCAGCCAAGATCGAGGCAGGGGGCAGCGGCCGAACACTGAAGCTTTCTTT. This translates into CASSQDRGRGQRPNTEAFF. This chain connects TRBV4-2 to TRBJ1-1; 8 bases are a match to TRBD1. The CDR3 has 19 residues. V was pared by 0 bases and J by 1 base, with 13 bases of the junction left unmatched. Germline V gene sequence: CDR1 LGHNA, CDR2 YNFKEQ.

The chain employs TRBV7-3 and TRBJ2-1, with 11 bases aligning to TRBD2. Per the germline V gene, CDR1 is SGHTA and CDR2 is FQGTGA. V trimming: 5 bases; J trimming: 7 bases; junction bases outside the gene matches: 4. This CDR3 has 14 residues. CDR3: CASSTGLAVNEQFF. The CDR3 DNA reads as TGTGCCAGCAGCACGGGACTAGCGGTTAATGAGCAGTTCTTC.

This chain uses TRBV7-9 with TRBJ2-2; TRBD2 matches 10 bases. V shed 1 base, J shed 4 bases, and the junction held 3 bases outside the gene matches. Germline CDR1 and CDR2: SEHNR and FQNEAQ (reference sequence). CDR3 size: 16 residues. The CDR3 loop reads CASSLGLAGVTGELFF. The CDR3 nucleotides are TGTGCCAGCAGCTTAGGGCTAGCGGGAGTCACCGGGGAGCTGTTTTTT.

The chain has TRBV6-1 and TRBJ2-1, with D unclear. The CDR3 contains 13 residues. In germline, CDR1 is MNHNS, CDR2 SASEGT. Trimming took 2 bases from V and 8 from J, leaving 10 bases between them. This chain's CDR3 is CASSEPRGDEQFF. CDR3 bases: TGTGCCAGCAGTGAACCCCGAGGCGATGAGCAGTTCTTC.

J is TRBJ2-3 and V is TRBV13; 7 positions match TRBD2. The trim removed 4 bases at V and 3 bases at J, leaving 10 bases unmatched. CDR1 is PRHDT, CDR2 FYEKMQ, per germline (reference sequence). The CDR3 loop spans 16 amino acids. The CDR3 coding sequence is TGTGCCAGCAGCTCTGGTGGGAGGGAGTGGACAGATACGCAGTATTTT. It translates to CASSSGGREWTDTQYF.

This chain uses TRBV2 with TRBJ2-7; 7 positions agree with TRBD1. Losses at the gene ends were 11 bases for V and 0 bases for J; bases not matched to a gene: 10. Germline V lookup: CDR1 SNHLY, CDR2 FYNNEI. The CDR3 totals 14 residues. CDR3 DNA: TGTGCCGGACAGGTGGGGGAGAGCTCCTACGAGCAGTACTTC. It translates to CAGQVGESSYEQYF.

This CDR3 reads CASSERASRNEQFF. CDR3 DNA: TGTGCCAGCAGTGAAAGGGCTAGCAGAAATGAGCAGTTCTTC. The chain combines TRBV2 with TRBJ2-1; D is possibly TRBD2 (5 bases). This CDR3 has 14 residues. Germline V lookup: CDR1 SNHLY, CDR2 FYNNEI. V lost 2 bases to trimming and J lost 7 bases, with 12 bases between them.

V usage is TRBV6-5 and J usage is TRBJ1-5; D is perhaps TRBD1 (6 bases). The germline V gene encodes CDR1 MNHEY and CDR2 SVGAGI. V lost 6 bases, J lost 3 bases, and 12 bases lay in between. The CDR3 is 14 amino acids. CDR3 loop: CASSRRQVNQPQHF. As DNA, the CDR3 is TGTGCCAGCAGCCGAAGACAGGTCAATCAGCCCCAGCATTTT.

This clone came up a few times. The chain's CDR3 is CASSGIMSDTQYF. CDR3 DNA sequence: TGTGCCAGCAGTGGGATTATGTCGGATACGCAGTATTTT. V gene TRBV27 combines with J gene TRBJ2-3; D gene ambiguous. The CDR3 totals 13 residues. V gave up 5 bases and J gave up 6 bases, with 12 bases separating them. The germline gives CDR1 MNHEY, CDR2 SMNVEV (reference sequence).